This paragraph covers one T cell receptor beta chain sequence. This clone was observed once. Its binding antigen is unknown. The sample holds no much larger clone one base away, and base qualities are not on file. This entry comes from a study of OX40 agonist ivuxolimab in advanced cancers. For context, the study as a whole: Ivuxolimab was an agonistic, fully human IgG2 monoclonal antibody directed against OX40 (CD134), a costimulatory receptor. Intravenous ivuxolimab was administered to patients every 2 weeks at six dose levels: 0.01, 0.1, 0.3, 1.5, 3 and 10 mg/kg. Among the roughly 50 dose-escalation patients, about 20 had hepatocellular carcinoma, about 15 melanoma, 9 renal cell carcinoma and 9 head and neck cancer. In the dose-escalation cohort, 65% to 85% of patients were male, and the mean age was roughly 60 years with a range of roughly 23 to 90. Prior anti-PD-1, anti-PD-L1 or anti-CTLA-4 therapy was permitted, and approximately 40% of dose-escalation patients had received checkpoint inhibitors. Partial responses were achieved by three dose-escalation patients, of whom one had hepatocellular carcinoma and two had cutaneous melanoma. The point of sequencing TCRbeta in the periphery was to test whether ivuxolimab changed TCR sequence diversity and drove clonal T-cell expansion. The paper covers the monotherapy dose-escalation part of the phase I ivuxolimab trial, which included N of about 50 patients.

Patients with a history of autoimmune disease or receiving systemic immunosuppression were excluded from the trial. In every dose cohort, peripheral blood was drawn for TCR sequencing at baseline, cycle 4 day 1, and cycle 7 day 1. The samples were drawn from a first-in-human, open-label, multicenter phase I dose-escalation trial of ivuxolimab. Adults with locally advanced or metastatic melanoma, renal cell, hepatocellular, or head and neck squamous cell carcinoma were enrolled in the trial. Before TCR sequencing, CD4+ T cells and CD8+ T cells from peripheral blood were sorted into separate populations. For sequencing of the TCRbeta CDR3 region, genomic DNA was extracted from the sorted cells. The immunoSEQ Assay was used for sequencing of TCRbeta CDR3 regions. TCRdb holds this immuneACCESS table with in-frame rearrangements only. Some clones are missing; in checked studies, unresolved V genes explain under half, and the rest has no known cause. A total of roughly 28,000 clones appear in this sample, around three quarters of them only once. The ten largest clones represent approximately 15% of the sample.

The research as a whole found: After ivuxolimab, more expanded clones were found on average in CD8+ T cells than in CD4+ T cells. Antigen specificity was not determined for the clonally expanded peripheral T cells. Low levels of normalized T-cell clonal expansion were also seen in some patients who did not respond. Partial responders in the 0.1-3.0 mg/kg groups had among the lowest normalized peripheral clonal expansion, especially among CD8+ T cells. At doses of 0.1 to 3.0 mg/kg, clonal expansion of both CD4+ and CD8+ T cells in blood was seen between baseline and week 6.

This TCR was sampled from an adult with an advanced solid tumor such as melanoma, head and neck, liver or kidney cancer. The material sequenced was CD4+ or CD8+ T cells sorted from blood, taken in a trial of the OX40 agonist ivuxolimab.

The nucleotides read TGTGCCAGCAGTTATAGCGGGGGCGCAGATACGCAGTATTTT. This codes for CASSYSGGADTQYF. Recombination joined TRBV27 with TRBJ2-3, with 9 bases aligning to TRBD2. V has 4 bases trimmed and J has 4 bases trimmed; junction bases matching no gene number 3. From the germline V gene (reference sequence), CDR1 is MNHEY and CDR2 is SMNVEV. Inclusive of the bounding cysteine and phenylalanine, the CDR3 is 14 residues long. The read is trimmed to its CDR3 DNA, 42 bases read in frame from base 1.